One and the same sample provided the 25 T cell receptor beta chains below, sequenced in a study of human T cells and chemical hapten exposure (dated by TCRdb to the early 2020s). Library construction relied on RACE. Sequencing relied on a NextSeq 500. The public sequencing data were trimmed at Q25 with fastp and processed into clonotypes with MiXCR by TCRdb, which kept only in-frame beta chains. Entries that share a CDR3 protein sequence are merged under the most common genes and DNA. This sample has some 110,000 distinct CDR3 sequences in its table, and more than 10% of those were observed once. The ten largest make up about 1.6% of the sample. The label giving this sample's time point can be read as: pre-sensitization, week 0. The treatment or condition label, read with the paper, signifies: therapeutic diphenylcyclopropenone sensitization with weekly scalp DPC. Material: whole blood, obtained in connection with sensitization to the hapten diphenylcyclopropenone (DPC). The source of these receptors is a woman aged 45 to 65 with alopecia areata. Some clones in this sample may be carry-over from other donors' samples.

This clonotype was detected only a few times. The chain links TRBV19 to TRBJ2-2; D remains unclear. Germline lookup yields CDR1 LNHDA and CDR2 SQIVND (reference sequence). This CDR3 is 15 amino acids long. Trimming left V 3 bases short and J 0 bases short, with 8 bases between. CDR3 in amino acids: CASSMSMSNTGELFF. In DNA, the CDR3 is TGTGCCAGTAGTATGTCTATGTCGAACACCGGGGAGCTGTTTTTT.

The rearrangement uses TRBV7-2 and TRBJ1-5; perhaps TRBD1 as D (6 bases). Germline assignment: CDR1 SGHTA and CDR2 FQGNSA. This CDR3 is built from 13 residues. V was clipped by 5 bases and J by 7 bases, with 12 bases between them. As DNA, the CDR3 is TGTGCCAGCAGCATCCGGACAGAACAGCCCCAGCATTTT. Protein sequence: CASSIRTEQPQHF. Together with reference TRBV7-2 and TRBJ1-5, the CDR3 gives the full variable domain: GAGVSQSPSNKVTEKGKDVELRCDPISGHTALYWYRQSLGQGLEFLIYFQGNSAPDKSGLPSDRFSAERTGGSVSTLTIQRTQQEDSAVYLCASSIRTEQPQHFGDGTRLSIL.

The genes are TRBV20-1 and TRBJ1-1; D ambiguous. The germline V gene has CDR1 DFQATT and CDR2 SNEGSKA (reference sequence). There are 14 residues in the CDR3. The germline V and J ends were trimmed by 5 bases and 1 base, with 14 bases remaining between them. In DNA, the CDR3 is TGCAGTGCTCGCTACAAGGCAGCGAACACTGAAGCTTTCTTT. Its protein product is CSARYKAANTEAFF.

CDR3 amino acids: CASSLQRTVQETQYF. Here the CDR3 DNA reads TGTGCCAGCAGTTTACAACGGACAGTCCAAGAGACCCAGTACTTC. The V and J genes are TRBV28 and TRBJ2-5; a possible D gene is TRBD1 (6 bases). Germline CDR1 MDHEN, CDR2 SYDVKM. V lost 2 bases, J lost 1 base, and 11 bases lay in between. The CDR3 loop spans 15 amino acids.

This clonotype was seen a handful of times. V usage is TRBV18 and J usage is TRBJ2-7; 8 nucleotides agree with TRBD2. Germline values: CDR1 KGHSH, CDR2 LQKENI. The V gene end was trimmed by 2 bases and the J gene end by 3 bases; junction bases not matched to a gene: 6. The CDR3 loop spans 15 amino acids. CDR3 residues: CASSPSGGVYYEQYF. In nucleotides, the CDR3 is TGTGCCAGCTCACCATCCGGGGGGGTCTACTACGAGCAGTACTTC.

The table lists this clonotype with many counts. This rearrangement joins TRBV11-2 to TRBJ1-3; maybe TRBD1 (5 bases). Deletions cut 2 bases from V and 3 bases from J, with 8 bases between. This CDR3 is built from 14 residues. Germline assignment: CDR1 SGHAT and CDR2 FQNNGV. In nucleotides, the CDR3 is TGTGCCAGCAGCTTACAGGGAGTTGGAAACACCATATATTTT. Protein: CASSLQGVGNTIYF.

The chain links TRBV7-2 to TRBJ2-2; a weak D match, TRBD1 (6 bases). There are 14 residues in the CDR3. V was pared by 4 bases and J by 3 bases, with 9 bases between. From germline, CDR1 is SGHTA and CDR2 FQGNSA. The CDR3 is CASSSRTDTGELFF. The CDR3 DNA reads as TGTGCCAGCAGCTCTCGGACAGACACCGGGGAGCTGTTTTTT.

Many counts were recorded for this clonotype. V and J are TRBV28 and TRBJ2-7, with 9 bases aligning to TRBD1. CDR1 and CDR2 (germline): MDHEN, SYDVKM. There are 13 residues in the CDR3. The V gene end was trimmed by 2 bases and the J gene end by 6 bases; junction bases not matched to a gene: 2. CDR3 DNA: TGTGCCAGCAGTTTAAACAGGGGGCGCGAGCAGTACTTC. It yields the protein CASSLNRGREQYF.

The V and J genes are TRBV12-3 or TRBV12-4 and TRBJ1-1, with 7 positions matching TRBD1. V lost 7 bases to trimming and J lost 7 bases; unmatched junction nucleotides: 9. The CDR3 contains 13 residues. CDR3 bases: TGTGCCAGCACCTTGGGGACAGCCGGTGAAGCTTTCTTT. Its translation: CASTLGTAGEAFF.

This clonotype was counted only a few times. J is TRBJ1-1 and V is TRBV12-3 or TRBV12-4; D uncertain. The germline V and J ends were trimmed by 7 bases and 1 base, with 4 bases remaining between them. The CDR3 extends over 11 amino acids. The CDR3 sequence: CASMGNTEAFF. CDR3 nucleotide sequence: TGTGCCAGCATGGGGAACACTGAAGCTTTCTTT.

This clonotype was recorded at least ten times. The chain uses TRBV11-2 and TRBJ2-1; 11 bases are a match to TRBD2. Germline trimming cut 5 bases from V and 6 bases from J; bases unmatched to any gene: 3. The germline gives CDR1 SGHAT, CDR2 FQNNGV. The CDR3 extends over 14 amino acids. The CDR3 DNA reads TGTGCCAGCAGCCTGCTAGCGGGGGGCAATGAGCAGTTCTTC. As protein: CASSLLAGGNEQFF.

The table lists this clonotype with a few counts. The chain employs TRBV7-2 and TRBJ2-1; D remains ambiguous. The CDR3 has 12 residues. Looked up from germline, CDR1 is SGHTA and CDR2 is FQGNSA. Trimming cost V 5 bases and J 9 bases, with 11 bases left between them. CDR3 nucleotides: TGTGCCAGCAGCGTACCCCACCCTGAGCAGTTCTTC. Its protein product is CASSVPHPEQFF.

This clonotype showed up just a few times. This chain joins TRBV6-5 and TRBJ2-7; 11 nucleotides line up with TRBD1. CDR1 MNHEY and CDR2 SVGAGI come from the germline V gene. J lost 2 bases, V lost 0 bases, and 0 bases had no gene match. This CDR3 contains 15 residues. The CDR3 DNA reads TGTGCCAGCAGTTACTCGGGACAGGGGGCCTACGAGCAGTACTTC. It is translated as CASSYSGQGAYEQYF.

CDR3: CASSLRLEGSEQYF. CDR3 nucleotide sequence: TGTGCCAGCAGCTTGCGTCTTGAAGGATCCGAGCAGTACTTC. The V gene is TRBV5-6, the J gene TRBJ2-7; no clear D gene. Trimming removed 1 base at V and 6 bases at J, with 14 bases between. Germline V CDR1 and CDR2: SGHDT, YYEEEE. The CDR3 totals 14 residues. Filled out from reference TRBV5-6 and TRBJ2-7, the complete variable domain reads DAGVTQSPTHLIKTRGQQVTLRCSPKSGHDTVSWYQQALGQGPQFIFQYYEEEERQRGNFPDRFSGHQFPNYSSELNVNALLLGDSALYLCASSLRLEGSEQYFGPGTRLTVT.

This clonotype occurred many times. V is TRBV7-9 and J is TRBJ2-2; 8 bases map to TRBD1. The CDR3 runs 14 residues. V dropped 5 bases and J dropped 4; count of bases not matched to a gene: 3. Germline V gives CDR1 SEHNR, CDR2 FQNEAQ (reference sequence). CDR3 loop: CASSVDRVTGELFF. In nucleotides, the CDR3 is TGTGCCAGCAGCGTGGACAGGGTCACCGGGGAGCTGTTTTTT.

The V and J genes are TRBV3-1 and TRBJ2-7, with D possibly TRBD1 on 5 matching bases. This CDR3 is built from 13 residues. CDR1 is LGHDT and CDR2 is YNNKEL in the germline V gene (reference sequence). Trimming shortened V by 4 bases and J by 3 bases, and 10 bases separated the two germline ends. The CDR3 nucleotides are TGTGCCAGCAGCCGACAGCAAAACTACGAGCAGTACTTC. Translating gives CASSRQQNYEQYF.

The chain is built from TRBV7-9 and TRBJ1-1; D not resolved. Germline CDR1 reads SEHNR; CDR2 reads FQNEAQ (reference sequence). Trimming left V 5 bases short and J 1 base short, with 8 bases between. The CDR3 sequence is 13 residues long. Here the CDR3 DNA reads TGTGCCAGCAGCAGTGAGGCGAACACTGAAGCTTTCTTT. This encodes CASSSEANTEAFF. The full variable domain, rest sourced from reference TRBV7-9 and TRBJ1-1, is DTGVSQNPRHKITKRGQNVTFRCDPISEHNRLYWYRQTLGQGPEFLTYFQNEAQLEKSRLLSDRFSAERPKGSFSTLEIQRTEQGDSAMYLCASSSEANTEAFFGQGTRLTVV.

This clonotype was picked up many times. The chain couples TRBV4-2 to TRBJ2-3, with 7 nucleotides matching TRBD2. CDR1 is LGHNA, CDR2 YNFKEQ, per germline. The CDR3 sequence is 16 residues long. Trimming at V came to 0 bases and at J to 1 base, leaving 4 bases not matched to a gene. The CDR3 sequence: CASSQEGAGRTDTQYF. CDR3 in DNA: TGTGCCAGCAGCCAAGAGGGAGCGGGGCGCACAGATACGCAGTATTTT.

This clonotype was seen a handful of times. This chain's CDR3 is CASSFIGGTPDNEQFF. The CDR3 coding sequence is TGTGCCAGCAGCTTTATAGGCGGGACTCCCGATAATGAGCAGTTCTTC. The chain recombines TRBV7-6 with TRBJ2-1, with D possibly matching TRBD2 (6 bases). The length of the CDR3 is 16 residues. V lost 3 bases and J lost 7, with 19 bases in between. Germline CDR1 reads SGHVS; CDR2 reads FNYEAQ. Full variable domain (rest looked up from reference TRBV7-6 and TRBJ2-1): GAGVSQSPRYKVTKRGQDVALRCDPISGHVSLYWYRQALGQGPEFLTYFNYEAQQDKSGLPNDRFSAERPEGSISTLTIQRTEQRDSAMYRCASSFIGGTPDNEQFFGPGTRLTVL.

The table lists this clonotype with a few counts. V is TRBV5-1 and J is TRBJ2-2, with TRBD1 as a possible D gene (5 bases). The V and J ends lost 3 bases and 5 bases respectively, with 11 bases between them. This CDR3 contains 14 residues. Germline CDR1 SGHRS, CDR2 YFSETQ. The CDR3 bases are TGCGCCAGCAGCTCTGGACACGAAACCGGGGAGCTGTTTTTT. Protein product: CASSSGHETGELFF.

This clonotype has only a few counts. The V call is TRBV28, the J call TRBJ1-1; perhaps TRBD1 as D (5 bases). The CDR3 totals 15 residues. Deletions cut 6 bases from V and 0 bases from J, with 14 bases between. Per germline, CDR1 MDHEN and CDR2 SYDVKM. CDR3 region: CASSWPTALNTEAFF. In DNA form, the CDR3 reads TGTGCCAGCAGCTGGCCGACAGCCCTGAACACTGAAGCTTTCTTT.

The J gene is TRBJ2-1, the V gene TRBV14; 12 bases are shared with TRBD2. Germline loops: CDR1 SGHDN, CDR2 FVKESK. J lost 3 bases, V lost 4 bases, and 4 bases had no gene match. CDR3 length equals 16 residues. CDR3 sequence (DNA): TGTGCCAGCAGCCTTTGGACTAGCGGGAACTACAATGAGCAGTTCTTC. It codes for CASSLWTSGNYNEQFF.

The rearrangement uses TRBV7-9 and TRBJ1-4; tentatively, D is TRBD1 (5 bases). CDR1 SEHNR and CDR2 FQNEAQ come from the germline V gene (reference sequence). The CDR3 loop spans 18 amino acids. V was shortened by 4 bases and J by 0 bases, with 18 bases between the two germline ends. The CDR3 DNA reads TGTGCCAGCAGCTCACTACAGGCAAACCCTGCAACTAATGAAAAACTGTTTTTT. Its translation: CASSSLQANPATNEKLFF. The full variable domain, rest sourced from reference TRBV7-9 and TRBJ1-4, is DTGVSQNPRHKITKRGQNVTFRCDPISEHNRLYWYRQTLGQGPEFLTYFQNEAQLEKSRLLSDRFSAERPKGSFSTLEIQRTEQGDSAMYLCASSSLQANPATNEKLFFGSGTQLSVL.

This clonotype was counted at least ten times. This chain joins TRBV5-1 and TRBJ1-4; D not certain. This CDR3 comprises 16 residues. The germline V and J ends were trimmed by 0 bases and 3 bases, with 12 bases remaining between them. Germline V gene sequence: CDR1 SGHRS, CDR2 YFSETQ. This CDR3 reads CASSLAGRSSNEKLFF. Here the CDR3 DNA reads TGCGCCAGCAGCTTGGCCGGACGGTCGTCTAATGAAAAACTGTTTTTT. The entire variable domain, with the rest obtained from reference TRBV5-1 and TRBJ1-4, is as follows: KAGVTQTPRYLIKTRGQQVTLSCSPISGHRSVSWYQQTPGQGLQFLFEYFSETQRNKGNFPGRFSGRQFSNSRSEMNVSTLELGDSALYLCASSLAGRSSNEKLFFGSGTQLSVL.

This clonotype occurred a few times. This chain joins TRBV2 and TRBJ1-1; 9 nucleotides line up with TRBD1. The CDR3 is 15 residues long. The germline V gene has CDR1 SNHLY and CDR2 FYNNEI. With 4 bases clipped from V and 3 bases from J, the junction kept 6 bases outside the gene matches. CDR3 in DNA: TGTGCCAGCAGTGGAACAGGGGGCGCGGACACTGAAGCTTTCTTT. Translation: CASSGTGGADTEAFF.